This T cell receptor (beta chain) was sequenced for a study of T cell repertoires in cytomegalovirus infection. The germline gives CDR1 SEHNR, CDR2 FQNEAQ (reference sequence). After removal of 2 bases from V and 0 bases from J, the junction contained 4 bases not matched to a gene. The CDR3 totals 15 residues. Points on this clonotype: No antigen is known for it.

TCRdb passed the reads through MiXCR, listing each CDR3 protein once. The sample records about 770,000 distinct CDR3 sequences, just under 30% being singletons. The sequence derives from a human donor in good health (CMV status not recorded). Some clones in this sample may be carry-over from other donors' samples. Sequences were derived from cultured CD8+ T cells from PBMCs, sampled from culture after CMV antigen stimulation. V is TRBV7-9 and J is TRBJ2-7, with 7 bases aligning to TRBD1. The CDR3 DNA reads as TGTGCCAGCAGCTTACGCGGACAGGCCTCCTACGAGCAGTACTTC. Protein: CASSLRGQASYEQYF.